This TCR beta chain was observed in a study of cytomegalovirus exposure and HLA in healthy donors. General study findings and limits: An analysis was carried out at a later point. It showed that HLA-associated TCR beta chains were more clonally expanded than equally common non-associated chains.

The CDR3 has 14 residues. Germline loops: CDR1 SEHNR, CDR2 FQNEAQ (reference sequence). The junction had 11 bases not matched to a gene; V was cut back by 5 bases and J by 9 bases. A remark on this clone: The target antigen is unknown.

Researchers ran the PCR with 60 Vbeta and 13 Jbeta primers. TCRdb keeps only in-frame clones here, not all; method: immunoSEQ multiplex PCR. Of 150,000 to 200,000 clones listed, about 80% were seen once; the top ten hold 1.4% to 1.5%. The sequence came from a man aged 18 to 30 in good health and CMV-seronegative. The source material was PBMCs. The J gene is TRBJ2-7, the V gene TRBV7-9, with 9 bases that match TRBD1. Here the CDR3 reads CASSPGTGTFGQYF. The CDR3 DNA reads as TGTGCCAGCAGCCCCGGGACAGGGACCTTCGGGCAGTACTTC.